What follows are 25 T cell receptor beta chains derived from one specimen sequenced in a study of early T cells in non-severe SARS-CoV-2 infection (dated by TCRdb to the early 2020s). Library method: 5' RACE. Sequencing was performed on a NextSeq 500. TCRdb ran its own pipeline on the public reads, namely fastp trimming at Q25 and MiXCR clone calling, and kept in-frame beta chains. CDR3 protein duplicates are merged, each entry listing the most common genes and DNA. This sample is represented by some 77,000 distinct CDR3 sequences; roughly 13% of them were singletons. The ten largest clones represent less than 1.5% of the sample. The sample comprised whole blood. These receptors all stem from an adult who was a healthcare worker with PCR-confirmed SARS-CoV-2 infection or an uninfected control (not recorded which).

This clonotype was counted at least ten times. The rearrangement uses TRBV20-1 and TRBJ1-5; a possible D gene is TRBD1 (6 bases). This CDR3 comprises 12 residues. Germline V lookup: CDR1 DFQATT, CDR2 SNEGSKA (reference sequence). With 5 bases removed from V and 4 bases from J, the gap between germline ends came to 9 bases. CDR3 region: CSALQGNQPQHF. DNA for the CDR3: TGCAGTGCTCTACAGGGAAATCAGCCCCAGCATTTT.

The CDR3 bases are TGCAGCGTTCGCCCGGCAGGGGGCCCCACAGATACGCAGTATTTT. This gives the protein CSVRPAGGPTDTQYF. The chain carries TRBV29-1 and TRBJ2-3, with 8 positions matching TRBD1. Germline assignment: CDR1 SQVTM and CDR2 ANQGSEA. J gave up 2 bases and V 5 bases, and 9 bases lay outside the gene matches. CDR3 length: 15 amino acids.

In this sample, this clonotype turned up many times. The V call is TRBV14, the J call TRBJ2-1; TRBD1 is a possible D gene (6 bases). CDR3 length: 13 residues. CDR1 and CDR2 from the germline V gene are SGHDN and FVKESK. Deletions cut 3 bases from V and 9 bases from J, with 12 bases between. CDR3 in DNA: TGTGCCAGCAGCCATATTACAGGGACTGAGCAGTTCTTC. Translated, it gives CASSHITGTEQFF.

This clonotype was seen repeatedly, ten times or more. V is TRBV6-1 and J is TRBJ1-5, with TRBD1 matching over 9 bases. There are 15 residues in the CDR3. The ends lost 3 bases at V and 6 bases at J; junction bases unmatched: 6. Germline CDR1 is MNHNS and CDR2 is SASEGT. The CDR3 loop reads CASSDRDRVGQPQHF. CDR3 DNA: TGTGCCAGCAGTGACCGGGACAGGGTCGGTCAGCCCCAGCATTTT.

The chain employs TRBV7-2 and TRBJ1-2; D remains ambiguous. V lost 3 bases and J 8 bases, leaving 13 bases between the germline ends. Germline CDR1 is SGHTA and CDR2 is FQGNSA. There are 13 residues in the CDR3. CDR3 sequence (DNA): TGTGCCAGCAGCTTCACGTCTACACAAGGCTACACCTTC. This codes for CASSFTSTQGYTF.

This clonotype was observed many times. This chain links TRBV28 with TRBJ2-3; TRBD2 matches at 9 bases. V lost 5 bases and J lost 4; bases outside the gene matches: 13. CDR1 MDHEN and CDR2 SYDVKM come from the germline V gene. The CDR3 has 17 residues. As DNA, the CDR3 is TGTGCCAGCAGTCCGCTTTACAGGCGGGAGGGCGCAGATACGCAGTATTTT. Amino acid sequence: CASSPLYRREGADTQYF.

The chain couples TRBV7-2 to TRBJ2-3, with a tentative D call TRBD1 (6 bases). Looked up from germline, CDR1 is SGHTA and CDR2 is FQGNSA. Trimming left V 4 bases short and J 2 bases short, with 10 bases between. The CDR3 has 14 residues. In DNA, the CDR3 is TGTGCCAGCAGCTCGGACAGATACACAGATACGCAGTATTTT. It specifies CASSSDRYTDTQYF.

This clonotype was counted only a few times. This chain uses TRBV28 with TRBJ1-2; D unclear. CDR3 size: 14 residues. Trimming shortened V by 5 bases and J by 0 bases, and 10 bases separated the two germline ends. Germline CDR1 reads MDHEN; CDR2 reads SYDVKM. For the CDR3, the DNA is TGTGCCAGCAGTGGACGTGGGGCTAACTATGGCTACACCTTC. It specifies CASSGRGANYGYTF.

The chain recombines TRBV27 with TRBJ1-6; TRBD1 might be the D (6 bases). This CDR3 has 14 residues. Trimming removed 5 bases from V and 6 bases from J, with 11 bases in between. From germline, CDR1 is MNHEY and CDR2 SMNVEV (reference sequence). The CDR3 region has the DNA TGTGCCAGCAGTCCCGCAGGGGCTAATTCACCCCTCCACTTT. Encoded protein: CASSPAGANSPLHF.

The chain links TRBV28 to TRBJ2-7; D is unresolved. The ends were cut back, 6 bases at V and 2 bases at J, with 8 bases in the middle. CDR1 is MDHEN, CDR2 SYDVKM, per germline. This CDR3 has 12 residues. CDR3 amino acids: CASSTNPYEQYF. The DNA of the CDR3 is TGTGCCAGCAGCACAAATCCCTACGAGCAGTACTTC.

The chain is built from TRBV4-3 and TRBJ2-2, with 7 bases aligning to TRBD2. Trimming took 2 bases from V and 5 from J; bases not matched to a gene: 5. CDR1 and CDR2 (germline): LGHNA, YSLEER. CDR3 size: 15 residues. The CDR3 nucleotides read TGCGCCAGCAGCCAAACGGGGGAGGGGACCGGGGAGCTGTTTTTT. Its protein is CASSQTGEGTGELFF.

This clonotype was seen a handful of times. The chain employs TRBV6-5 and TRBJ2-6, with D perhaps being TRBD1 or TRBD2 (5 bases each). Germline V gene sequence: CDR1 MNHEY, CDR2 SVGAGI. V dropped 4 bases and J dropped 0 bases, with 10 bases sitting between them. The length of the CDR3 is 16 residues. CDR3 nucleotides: TGTGCCAGCAGTTGGGGCGGGTTCTCTGGGGCCAACGTCCTGACTTTC. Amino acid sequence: CASSWGGFSGANVLTF.

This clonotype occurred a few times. The CDR3 DNA is TGTGCCAGCAGCTTAGTAGCGGCACTAACGCAGTATTTT. Encoded protein: CASSLVAALTQYF. The genes are TRBV7-2 and TRBJ2-3, with D possibly being TRBD2 (6 bases). Germline CDR1 is SGHTA and CDR2 is FQGNSA. V was pared by 1 base and J by 9 bases, with 11 bases between. CDR3 length equals 13 residues.

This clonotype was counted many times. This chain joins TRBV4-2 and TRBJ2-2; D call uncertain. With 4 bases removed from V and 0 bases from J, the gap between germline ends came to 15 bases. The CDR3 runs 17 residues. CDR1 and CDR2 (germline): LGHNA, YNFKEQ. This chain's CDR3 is CASSLQGAFANTGELFF. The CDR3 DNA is TGTGCCAGCAGCCTCCAAGGAGCTTTCGCGAACACCGGGGAGCTGTTTTTT.

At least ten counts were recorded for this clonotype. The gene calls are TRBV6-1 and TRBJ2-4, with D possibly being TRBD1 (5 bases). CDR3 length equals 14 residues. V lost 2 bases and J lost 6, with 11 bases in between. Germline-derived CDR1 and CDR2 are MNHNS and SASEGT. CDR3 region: CASSESAGINIQYF. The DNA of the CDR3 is TGTGCCAGCAGTGAAAGCGCAGGGATAAACATTCAGTACTTC.

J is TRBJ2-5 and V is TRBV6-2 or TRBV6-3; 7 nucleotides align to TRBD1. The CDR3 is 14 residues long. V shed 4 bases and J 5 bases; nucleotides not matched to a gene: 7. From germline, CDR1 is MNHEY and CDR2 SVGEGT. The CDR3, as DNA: TGTGCCAGCAGTTCGTACAGGGGACGCGAGACCCAGTACTTC. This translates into CASSSYRGRETQYF.

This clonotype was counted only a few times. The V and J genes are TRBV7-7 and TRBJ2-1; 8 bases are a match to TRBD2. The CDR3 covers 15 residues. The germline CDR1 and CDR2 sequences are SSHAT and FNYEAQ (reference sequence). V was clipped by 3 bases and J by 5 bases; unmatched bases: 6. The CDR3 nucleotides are TGTGCCAGCAGCTTGGGACTAGATCTTAACAATGAGCAGTTCTTC. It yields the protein CASSLGLDLNNEQFF. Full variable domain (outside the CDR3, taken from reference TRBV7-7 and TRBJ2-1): GAGVSQSPRYKVTKRGQDVTLRCDPISSHATLYWYQQALGQGPEFLTYFNYEAQPDKSGLPSDRFSAERPEGSISTLTIQRTEQRDSAMYRCASSLGLDLNNEQFFGPGTRLTVL.

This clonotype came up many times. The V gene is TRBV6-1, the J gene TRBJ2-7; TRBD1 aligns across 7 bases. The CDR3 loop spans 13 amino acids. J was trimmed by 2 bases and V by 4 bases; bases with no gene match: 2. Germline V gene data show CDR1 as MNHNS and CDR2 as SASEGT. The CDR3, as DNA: TGTGCCAGCAGTGGGACAGGCCCCTACGAGCAGTACTTC. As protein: CASSGTGPYEQYF.

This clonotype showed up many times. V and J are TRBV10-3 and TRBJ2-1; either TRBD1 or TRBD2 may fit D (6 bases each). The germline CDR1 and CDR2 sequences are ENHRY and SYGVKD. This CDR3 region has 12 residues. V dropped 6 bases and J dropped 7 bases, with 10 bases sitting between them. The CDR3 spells CAIRKGGNEQFF. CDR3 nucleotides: TGTGCCATCAGGAAAGGGGGGAATGAGCAGTTCTTC.

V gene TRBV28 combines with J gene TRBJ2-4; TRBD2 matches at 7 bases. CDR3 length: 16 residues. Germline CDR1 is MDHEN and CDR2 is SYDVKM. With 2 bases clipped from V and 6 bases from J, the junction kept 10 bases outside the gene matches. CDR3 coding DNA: TGTGCCAGCAGTTTAGAGTATGCGGGAGAGGGAAACATTCAGTACTTC. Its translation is CASSLEYAGEGNIQYF.

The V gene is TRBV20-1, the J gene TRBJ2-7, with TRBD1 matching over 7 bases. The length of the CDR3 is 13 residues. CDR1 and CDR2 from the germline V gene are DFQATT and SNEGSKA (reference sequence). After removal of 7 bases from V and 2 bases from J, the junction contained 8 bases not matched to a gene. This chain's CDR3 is CSGTGQVPYEQYF. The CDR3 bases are TGCAGTGGCACCGGACAGGTCCCCTACGAGCAGTACTTC.

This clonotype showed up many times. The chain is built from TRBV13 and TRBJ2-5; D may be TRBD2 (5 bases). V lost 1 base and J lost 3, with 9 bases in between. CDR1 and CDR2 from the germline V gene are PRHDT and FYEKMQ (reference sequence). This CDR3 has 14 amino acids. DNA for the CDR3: TGTGCCAGCAGCTTAGTAGCGCAAAAAGAGACCCAGTACTTC. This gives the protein CASSLVAQKETQYF.

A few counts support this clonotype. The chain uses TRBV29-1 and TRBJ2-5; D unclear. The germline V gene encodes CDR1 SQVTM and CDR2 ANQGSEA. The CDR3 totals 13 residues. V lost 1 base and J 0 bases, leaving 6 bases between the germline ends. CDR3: CSVEGNYQETQYF. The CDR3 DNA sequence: TGCAGCGTTGAAGGGAACTACCAAGAGACCCAGTACTTC.

CDR3 sequence reads: CASSYGGQRPSYEQYF. The CDR3 DNA sequence: TGTGCCAGCAGTTACGGGGGTCAGCGGCCCTCCTACGAGCAGTACTTC. V usage is TRBV6-2 or TRBV6-3 and J usage is TRBJ2-7, with D perhaps TRBD1 or TRBD2 (5 bases each). The CDR3 runs 16 residues. V lost 2 bases and J 0 bases, leaving 14 bases between the germline ends. Germline CDR1 is MNHEY and CDR2 is SVGEGT.

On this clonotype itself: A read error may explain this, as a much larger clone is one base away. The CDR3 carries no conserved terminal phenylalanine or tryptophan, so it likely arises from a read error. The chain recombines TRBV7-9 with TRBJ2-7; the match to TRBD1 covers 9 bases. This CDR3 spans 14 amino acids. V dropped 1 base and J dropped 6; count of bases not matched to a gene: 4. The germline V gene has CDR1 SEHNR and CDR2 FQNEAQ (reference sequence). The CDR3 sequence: CASSLGTGAAEQYL. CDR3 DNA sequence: TGTGCCAGCAGCTTAGGGACAGGGGCGGCCGAGCAGTACCTC.